The source of this T cell receptor beta chain is a study of shared clonotypes between healthy human individuals. All the donors were Caucasian adults who lived in Nashville, Tennessee. In its sample, this clone was seen once. Its antigen is still unknown. The CDR3 has 15 residues. Germline V gene sequence: CDR1 KGHSH, CDR2 LQKENI. V shed 3 bases and J shed 6 bases, with 15 bases lying between them. TCRdb's table, derived via immunoSEQ multiplex PCR, lists solely in-frame clones and lacks some. This sample has about 1 million clones, with 65% to 75% found just once. Findings of the study overall: Richness estimates generally favored naive over memory subsets. A handful of donors showed sharing of about 4.6% of naive CD4 clonotypes.

The chain is built from TRBV18 and TRBJ1-5; D remains unclear. The source of this sequence is a man younger than 30 in good health. The material sequenced was memory CD4+ T cells sorted from blood. Regarding subset: CD45RA-negative fraction. This CDR3 is CASSPLGATTQPQHF. Written as DNA, the CDR3 is TGTGCCAGCTCACCCCTCGGAGCCACCACTCAGCCCCAGCATTTT. Combining the CDR3 with reference TRBV18 and TRBJ1-5 gives the whole variable domain NAGVMQNPRHLVRRRGQEARLRCSPMKGHSHVYWYRQLPEEGLKFMVYLQKENIIDESGMPKERFSAEFPKEGPSILRIQQVVRGDSAAYFCASSPLGATTQPQHFGDGTRLSIL.